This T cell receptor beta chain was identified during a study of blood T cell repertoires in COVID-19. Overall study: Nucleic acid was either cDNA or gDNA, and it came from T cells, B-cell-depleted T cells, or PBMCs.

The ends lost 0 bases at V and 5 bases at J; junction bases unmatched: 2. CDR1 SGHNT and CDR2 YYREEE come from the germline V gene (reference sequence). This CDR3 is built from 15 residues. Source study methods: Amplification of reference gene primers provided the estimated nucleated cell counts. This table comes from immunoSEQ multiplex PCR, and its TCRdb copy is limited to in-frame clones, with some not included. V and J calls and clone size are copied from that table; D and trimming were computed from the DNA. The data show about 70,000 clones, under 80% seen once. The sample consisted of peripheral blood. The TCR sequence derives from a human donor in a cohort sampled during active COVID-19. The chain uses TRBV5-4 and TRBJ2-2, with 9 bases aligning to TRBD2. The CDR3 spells CASSLVRGGTGELFF. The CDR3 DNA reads TGTGCCAGCAGCTTGGTGCGGGGGGGTACCGGGGAGCTGTTTTTT.